The 9 T cell receptor beta chains given below trace back to one sample, sequenced in a study of shared clonotypes between healthy human individuals. The assay was immunoSEQ multiplex PCR, and TCRdb's table has in-frame clones only and misses some. This table holds fewer than 550,000 clones, 60% to 80% found once. Source material: PBMCs. Receptor source: a woman in her thirties or forties in good health. Some clones in this sample may be carry-over from other donors' samples.

V usage is TRBV11-3 and J usage is TRBJ2-3; D gene ambiguous. The CDR3 is 16 amino acids. In germline, CDR1 is SGHNT, CDR2 YENEEA. V lost 0 bases to trimming and J lost 2 bases, with 12 bases between them. The chain's CDR3 is CASSLEGSRSTDTQYF. In DNA, the CDR3 is TGTGCCAGCAGCTTAGAGGGCAGCCGGTCCACAGATACGCAGTATTTT.

This clone showed up just once. The V call is TRBV5-4, the J call TRBJ2-2; TRBD2 is a possible D gene (6 bases). The CDR3 spans 16 residues. V was clipped by 4 bases and J by 3 bases, with 16 bases between them. Germline CDR1 is SGHNT and CDR2 is YYREEE (reference sequence). The CDR3, as DNA: TGTGCCAGCAGCCATTGGAGGGCAGGGTACACCGGGGAGCTGTTTTTT. Translation gives CASSHWRAGYTGELFF.

This clone was counted only a few times. The chain is built from TRBV5-1 and TRBJ1-1; perhaps TRBD1 as D (6 bases). Trimming pared 3 bases from V and 5 bases from J, leaving 17 bases between. The CDR3 runs to 15 residues. Germline V gives CDR1 SGHRS, CDR2 YFSETQ. CDR3: CASSSKDSLRTEAFF. The CDR3 DNA sequence: TGCGCCAGCAGCTCGAAGGACAGTTTAAGGACTGAAGCTTTCTTT. Supplemented by reference TRBV5-1 and TRBJ1-1, the full variable domain reads KAGVTQTPRYLIKTRGQQVTLSCSPISGHRSVSWYQQTPGQGLQFLFEYFSETQRNKGNFPGRFSGRQFSNSRSEMNVSTLELGDSALYLCASSSKDSLRTEAFFGQGTRLTVV.

V usage is TRBV10-1 and J usage is TRBJ1-5; 8 nucleotides agree with TRBD1. After removal of 7 bases from V and 2 bases from J, the junction contained 7 bases not matched to a gene. CDR1 is WNHNN and CDR2 is SYGVQD in the germline V gene (reference sequence). The CDR3 runs 15 residues. CDR3 bases: TGCGCCAGCATCCAGGGGGCTTTAGGCAATCAGCCCCAGCATTTT. It encodes CASIQGALGNQPQHF.

The CDR3 spells CASSPQGGTQYF. DNA of the CDR3: TGTGCCAGCAGCCCCCAGGGTGGAACGCAGTATTTT. This rearrangement joins TRBV7-3 to TRBJ2-3; D perhaps matches TRBD1 (5 bases). Trimming took off 5 bases at V and 9 bases at J, with 12 bases between the two ends. From germline, CDR1 is SGHTA and CDR2 FQGTGA. The CDR3 contains 12 residues.

This clone has a handful of counts. At the DNA level, this CDR3 is encoded by other sequences in the same sample as well. The V call is TRBV29-1, the J call TRBJ1-2; possible D gene TRBD1, 6 bases. The germline CDR1 and CDR2 sequences are SQVTM and ANQGSEA. CDR3 length: 13 amino acids. V lost 1 base and J 8 bases, leaving 14 bases between the germline ends. The CDR3 protein is CSVEVPGARGYTF. The CDR3 region has the DNA TGCAGCGTTGAAGTACCAGGGGCTAGGGGCTACACCTTC.

The V and J genes are TRBV2 and TRBJ1-2; D might be TRBD1 (6 bases). V lost 0 bases and J 3 bases, leaving 8 bases between the germline ends. The CDR3 runs 14 residues. From germline, CDR1 is SNHLY and CDR2 FYNNEI. CDR3 DNA sequence: TGTGCCAGCAGTGAAGCCCGACAGGACTATGGCTACACCTTC. It translates to CASSEARQDYGYTF. The full variable domain, its missing parts supplied by reference TRBV2 and TRBJ1-2, is EPEVTQTPSHQVTQMGQEVILRCVPISNHLYFYWYRQILGQKVEFLVSFYNNEISEKSEIFDDQFSVERPDGSNFTLKIRSTKLEDSAMYFCASSEARQDYGYTFGSGTRLTVV.

This chain links TRBV5-1 with TRBJ1-3, with D unclear. The CDR3 length is 17 residues. Germline V CDR1 and CDR2: SGHRS, YFSETQ. V lost 1 base and J lost 0, with 14 bases in between. This CDR3 reads CASSLTPGTSSGNTIYF. DNA for the CDR3: TGCGCCAGCAGCTTGACCCCTGGCACGAGCTCTGGAAACACCATATATTTT.

To note about this clone: This same CDR3 is encoded by further DNA sequences in the sample. The gene calls are TRBV6-5 and TRBJ1-4; maybe TRBD1 (6 bases). V shed 5 bases and J shed 5 bases, with 12 bases lying between them. The germline CDR1 and CDR2 sequences are MNHEY and SVGAGI. This CDR3 is built from 14 residues. The chain's CDR3 is CASSRTASNEKLFF. CDR3 sequence (DNA): TGTGCCAGCAGTCGGACAGCGAGCAATGAAAAACTGTTTTTT.